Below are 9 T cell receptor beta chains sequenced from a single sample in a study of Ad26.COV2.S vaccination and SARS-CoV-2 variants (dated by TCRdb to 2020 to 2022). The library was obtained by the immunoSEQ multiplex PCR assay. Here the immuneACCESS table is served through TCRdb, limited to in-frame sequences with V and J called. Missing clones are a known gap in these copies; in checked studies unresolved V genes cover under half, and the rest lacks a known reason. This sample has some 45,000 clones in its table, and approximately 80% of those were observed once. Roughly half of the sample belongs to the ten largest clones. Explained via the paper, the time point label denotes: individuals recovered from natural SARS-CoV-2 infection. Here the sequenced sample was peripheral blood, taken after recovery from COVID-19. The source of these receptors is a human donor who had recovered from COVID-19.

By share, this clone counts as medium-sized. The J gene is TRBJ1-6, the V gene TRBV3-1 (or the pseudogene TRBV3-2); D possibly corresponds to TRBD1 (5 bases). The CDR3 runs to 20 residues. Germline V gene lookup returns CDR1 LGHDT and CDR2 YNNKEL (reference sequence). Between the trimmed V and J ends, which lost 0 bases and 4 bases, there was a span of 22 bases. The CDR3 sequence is CASSQDQQGGWGSYNSPLHF. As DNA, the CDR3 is TGTGCCAGCAGCCAAGATCAGCAGGGAGGTTGGGGCTCTTATAATTCACCCCTCCACTTT.

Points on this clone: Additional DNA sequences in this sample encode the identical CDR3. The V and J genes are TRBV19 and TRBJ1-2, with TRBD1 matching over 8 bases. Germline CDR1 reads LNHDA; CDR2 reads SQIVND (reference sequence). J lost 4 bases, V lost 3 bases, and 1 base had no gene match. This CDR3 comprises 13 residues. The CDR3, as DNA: TGTGCCAGTAGTATTGGACAGGGCTATGGCTACACCTTC. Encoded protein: CASSIGQGYGYTF. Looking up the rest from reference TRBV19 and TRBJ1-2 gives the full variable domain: DGGITQSPKYLFRKEGQNVTLSCEQNLNHDAMYWYRQDPGQGLRLIYYSQIVNDFQKGDIAEGYSVSREKKESFPLTVTSAQKNPTAFYLCASSIGQGYGYTFGSGTRLTVV.

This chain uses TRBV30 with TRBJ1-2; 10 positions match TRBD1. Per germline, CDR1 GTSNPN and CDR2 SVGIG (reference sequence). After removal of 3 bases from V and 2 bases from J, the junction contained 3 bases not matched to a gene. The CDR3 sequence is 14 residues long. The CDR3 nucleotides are TGTGCCTGGAGGGACAGGGGGAGAAACTATGGCTACACCTTC. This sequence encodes CAWRDRGRNYGYTF.

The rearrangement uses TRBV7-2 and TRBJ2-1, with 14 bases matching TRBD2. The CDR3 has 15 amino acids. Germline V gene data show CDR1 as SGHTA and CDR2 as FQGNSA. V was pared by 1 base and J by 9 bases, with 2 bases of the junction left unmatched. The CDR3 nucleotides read TGTGCCAGCAGCTTAGAGGGACTAGCGGGGGCTGAGCAGTTCTTC. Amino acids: CASSLEGLAGAEQFF.

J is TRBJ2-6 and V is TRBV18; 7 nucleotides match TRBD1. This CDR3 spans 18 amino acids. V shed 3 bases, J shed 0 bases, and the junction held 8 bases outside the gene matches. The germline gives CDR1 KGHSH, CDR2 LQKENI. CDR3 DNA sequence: TGTGCCAGCTCACCTTCCGGGACAGTTCGCTCTGGGGCCAACGTCCTGACTTTC. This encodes CASSPSGTVRSGANVLTF.

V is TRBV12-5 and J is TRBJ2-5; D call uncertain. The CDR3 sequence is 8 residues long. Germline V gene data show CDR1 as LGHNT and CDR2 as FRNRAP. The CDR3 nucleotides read TGTGCCGGGGAGACCCAGTACTTC. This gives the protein CAGETQYF.

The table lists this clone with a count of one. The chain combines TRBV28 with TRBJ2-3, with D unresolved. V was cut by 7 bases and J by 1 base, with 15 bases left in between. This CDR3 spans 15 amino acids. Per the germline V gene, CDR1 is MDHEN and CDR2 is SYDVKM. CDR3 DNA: TGTGCCAGCAAAGAACGGCTGGTCCGCACAGATACGCAGTATTTT. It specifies CASKERLVRTDTQYF.

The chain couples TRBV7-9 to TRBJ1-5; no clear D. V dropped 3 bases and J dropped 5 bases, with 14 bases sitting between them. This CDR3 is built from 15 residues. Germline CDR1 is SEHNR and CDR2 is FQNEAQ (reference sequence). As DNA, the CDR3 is TGTGCCAGCAGCTTGGGAGGACGGCGATATCAGCCCCAGCATTTT. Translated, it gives CASSLGGRRYQPQHF.

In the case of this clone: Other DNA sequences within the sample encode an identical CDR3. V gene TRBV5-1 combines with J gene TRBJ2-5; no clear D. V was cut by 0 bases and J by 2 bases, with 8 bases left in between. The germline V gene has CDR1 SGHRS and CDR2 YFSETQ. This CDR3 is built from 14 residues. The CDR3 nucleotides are TGCGCCAGCAGCTTGGTGCGAGGACAAGAGACCCAGTACTTC. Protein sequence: CASSLVRGQETQYF.